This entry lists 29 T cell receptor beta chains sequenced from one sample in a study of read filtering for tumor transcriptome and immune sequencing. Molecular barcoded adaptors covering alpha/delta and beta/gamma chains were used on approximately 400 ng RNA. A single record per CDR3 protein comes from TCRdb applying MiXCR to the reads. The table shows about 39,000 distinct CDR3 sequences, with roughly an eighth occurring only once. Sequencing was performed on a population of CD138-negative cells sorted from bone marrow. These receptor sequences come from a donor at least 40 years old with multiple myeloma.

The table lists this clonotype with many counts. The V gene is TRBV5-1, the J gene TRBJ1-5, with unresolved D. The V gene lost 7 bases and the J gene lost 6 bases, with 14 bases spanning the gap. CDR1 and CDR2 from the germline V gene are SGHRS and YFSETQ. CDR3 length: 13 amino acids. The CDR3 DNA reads TGCGCCAGCTCAAGGCAGTTTGGTCAGCCCCAGCATTTT. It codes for CASSRQFGQPQHF.

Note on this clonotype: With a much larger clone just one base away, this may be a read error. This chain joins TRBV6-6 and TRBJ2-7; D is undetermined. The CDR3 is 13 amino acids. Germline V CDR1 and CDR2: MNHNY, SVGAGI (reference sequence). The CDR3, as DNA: TGTGCCAGCACAGCACAAATCAACTACGGGCAGTACTTC. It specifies CASTAQINYGQYF.

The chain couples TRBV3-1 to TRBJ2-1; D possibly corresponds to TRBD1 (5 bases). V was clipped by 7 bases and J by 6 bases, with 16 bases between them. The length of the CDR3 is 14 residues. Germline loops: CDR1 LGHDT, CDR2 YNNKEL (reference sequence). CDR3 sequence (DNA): TGTGCCAGCACCATTCAGGGTCTCGCCAATGAGCAGTTCTTC. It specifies CASTIQGLANEQFF.

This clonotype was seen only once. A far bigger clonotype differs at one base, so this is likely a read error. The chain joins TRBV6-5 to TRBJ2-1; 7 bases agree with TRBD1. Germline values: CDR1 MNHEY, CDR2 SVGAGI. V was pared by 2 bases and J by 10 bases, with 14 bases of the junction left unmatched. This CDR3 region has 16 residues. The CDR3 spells CASSYTPGTAIHEQFF. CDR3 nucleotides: TGTGCCAGCAGTTACACTCCCGGGACAGCCATTCACGAGCAGTTCTTC.

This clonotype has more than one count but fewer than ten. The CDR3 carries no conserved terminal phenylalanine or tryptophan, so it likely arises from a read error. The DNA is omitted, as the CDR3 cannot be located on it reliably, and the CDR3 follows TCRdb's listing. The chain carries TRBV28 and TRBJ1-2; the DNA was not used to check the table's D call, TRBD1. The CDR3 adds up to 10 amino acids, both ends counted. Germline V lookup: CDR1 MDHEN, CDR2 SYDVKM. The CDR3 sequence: CARSLGAEAS.

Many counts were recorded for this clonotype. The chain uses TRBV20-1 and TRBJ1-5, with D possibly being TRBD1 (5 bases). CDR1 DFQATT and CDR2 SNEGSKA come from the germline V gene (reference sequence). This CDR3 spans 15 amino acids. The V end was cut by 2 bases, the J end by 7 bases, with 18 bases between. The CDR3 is CSARSRDGLGQPQHF. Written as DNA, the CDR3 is TGCAGTGCTAGATCCCGGGACGGGCTCGGGCAGCCCCAGCATTTT.

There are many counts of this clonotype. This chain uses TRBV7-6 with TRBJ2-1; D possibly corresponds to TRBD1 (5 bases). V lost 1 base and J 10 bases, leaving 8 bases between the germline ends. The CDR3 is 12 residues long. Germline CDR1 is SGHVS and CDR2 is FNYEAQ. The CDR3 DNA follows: TGTGCCAGCAGCTTAGTGAACAGGGAGCAGTTCTTC. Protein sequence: CASSLVNREQFF.

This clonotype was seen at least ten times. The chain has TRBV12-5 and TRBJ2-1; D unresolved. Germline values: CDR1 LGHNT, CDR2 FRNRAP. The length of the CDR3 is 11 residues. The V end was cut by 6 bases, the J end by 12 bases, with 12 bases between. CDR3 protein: CASGHGIGQFF. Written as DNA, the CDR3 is TGTGCTAGTGGACACGGCATAGGGCAGTTCTTC.

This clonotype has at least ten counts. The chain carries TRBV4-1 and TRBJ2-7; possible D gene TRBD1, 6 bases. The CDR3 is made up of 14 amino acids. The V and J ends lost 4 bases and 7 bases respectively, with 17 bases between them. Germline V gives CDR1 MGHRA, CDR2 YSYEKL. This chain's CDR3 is CASSREGRGREQYF. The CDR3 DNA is TGCGCCAGCAGCCGCGAGGGAAGGGGGAGAGAGCAGTACTTC.

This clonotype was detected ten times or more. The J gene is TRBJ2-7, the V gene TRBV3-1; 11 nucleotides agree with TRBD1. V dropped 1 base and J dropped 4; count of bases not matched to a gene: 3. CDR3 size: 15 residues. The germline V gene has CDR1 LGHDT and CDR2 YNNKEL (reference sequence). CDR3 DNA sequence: TGTGCCAGCAGCCAAGCCGGGACAGGGGGGTACGAGCAGTACTTC. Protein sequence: CASSQAGTGGYEQYF.

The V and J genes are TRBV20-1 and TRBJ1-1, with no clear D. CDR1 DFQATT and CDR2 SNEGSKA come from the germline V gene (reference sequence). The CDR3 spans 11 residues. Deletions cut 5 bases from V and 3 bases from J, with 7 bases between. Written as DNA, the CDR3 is TGCAGTGCTCGCCAGGACACTGAAGCTTTCTTT. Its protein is CSARQDTEAFF.

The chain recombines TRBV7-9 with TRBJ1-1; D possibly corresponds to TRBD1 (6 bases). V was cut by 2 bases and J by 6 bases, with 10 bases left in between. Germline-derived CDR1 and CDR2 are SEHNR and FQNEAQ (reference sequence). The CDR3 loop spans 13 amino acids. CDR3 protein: CASSLSQGPEAFF. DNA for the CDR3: TGTGCCAGCAGCTTAAGCCAGGGGCCTGAAGCTTTCTTT.

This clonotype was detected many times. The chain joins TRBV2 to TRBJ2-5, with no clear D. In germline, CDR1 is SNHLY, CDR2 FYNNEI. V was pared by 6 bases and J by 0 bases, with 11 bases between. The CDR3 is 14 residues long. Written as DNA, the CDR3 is TGTGCCAGCAGCGCTTCCCGCAACCAAGAGACCCAGTACTTC. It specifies CASSASRNQETQYF.

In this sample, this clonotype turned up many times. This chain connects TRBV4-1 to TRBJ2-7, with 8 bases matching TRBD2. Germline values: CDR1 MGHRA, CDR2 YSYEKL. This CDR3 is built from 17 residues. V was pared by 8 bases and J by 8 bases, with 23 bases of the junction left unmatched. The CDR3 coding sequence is TGCGCCAGCGGTCCTGTCGCAGCGGGGGCGTCAAGTGGAAAGCAGTACTTC. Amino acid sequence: CASGPVAAGASSGKQYF.

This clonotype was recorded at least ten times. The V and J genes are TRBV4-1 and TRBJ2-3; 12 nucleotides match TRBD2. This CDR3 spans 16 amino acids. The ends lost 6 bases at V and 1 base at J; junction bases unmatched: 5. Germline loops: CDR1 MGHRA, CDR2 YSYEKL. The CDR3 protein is CASSPGLAGRTDTQYF. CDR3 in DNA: TGCGCCAGCAGTCCTGGACTAGCGGGACGCACAGATACGCAGTATTTT.

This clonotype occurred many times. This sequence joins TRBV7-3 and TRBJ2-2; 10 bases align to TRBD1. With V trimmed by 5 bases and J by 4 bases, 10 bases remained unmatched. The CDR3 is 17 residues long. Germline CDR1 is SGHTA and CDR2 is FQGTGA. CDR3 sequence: CASSKSRDRGRTGELFF. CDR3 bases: TGTGCCAGCAGCAAATCCCGGGACAGGGGTCGCACCGGGGAGCTGTTTTTT.

CDR3 region: CSADPGTGESGELFF. The CDR3 region has the DNA TGCAGTGCTGACCCCGGGACAGGGGAATCCGGGGAGCTGTTTTTT. The rearrangement joins TRBV20-1 to TRBJ2-2, with 10 bases fitting TRBD1. The J segment lost 6 bases and the V segment lost 5 bases, leaving 9 bases of the junction unmatched. The CDR3 contains 15 residues. CDR1 and CDR2 from the germline V gene are DFQATT and SNEGSKA (reference sequence).

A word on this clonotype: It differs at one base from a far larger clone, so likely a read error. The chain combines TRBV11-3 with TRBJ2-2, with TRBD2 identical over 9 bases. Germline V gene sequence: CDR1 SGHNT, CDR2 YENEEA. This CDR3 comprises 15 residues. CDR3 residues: CASGLVSGSPGELFF. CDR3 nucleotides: TGTGCCAGCGGCTTGGTTAGCGGGAGTCCCGGGGAGCTGTTTTTT.

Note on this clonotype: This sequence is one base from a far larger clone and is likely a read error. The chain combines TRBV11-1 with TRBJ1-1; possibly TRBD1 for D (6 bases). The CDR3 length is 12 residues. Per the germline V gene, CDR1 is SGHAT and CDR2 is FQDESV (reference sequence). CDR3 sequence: CVSSQGQLDAFF. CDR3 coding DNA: TGTGTCAGCAGCCAAGGACAGCTTGATGCTTTCTTT.

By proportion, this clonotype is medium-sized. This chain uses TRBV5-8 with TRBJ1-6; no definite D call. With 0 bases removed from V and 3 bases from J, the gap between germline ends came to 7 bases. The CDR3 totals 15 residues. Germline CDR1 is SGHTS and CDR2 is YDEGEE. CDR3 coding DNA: TGTGCCAGCAGCTTGGAAGGAGGCTATAATTCACCCCTCCACTTT. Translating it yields CASSLEGGYNSPLHF.

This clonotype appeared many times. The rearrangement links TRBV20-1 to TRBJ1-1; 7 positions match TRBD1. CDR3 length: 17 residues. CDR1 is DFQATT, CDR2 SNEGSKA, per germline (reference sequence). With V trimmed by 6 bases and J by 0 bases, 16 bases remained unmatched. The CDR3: CSADKTGDSFMNTEAFF. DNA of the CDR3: TGCAGTGCGGATAAGACCGGGGACAGCTTCATGAACACTGAAGCTTTCTTT.

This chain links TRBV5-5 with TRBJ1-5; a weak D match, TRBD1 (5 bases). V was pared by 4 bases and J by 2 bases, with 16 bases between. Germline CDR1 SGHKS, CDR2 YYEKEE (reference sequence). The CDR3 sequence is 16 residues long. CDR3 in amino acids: CASSAGTPRGNQPQHF. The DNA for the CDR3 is TGTGCCAGCAGCGCGGGGACCCCAAGAGGCAATCAGCCCCAGCATTTT.

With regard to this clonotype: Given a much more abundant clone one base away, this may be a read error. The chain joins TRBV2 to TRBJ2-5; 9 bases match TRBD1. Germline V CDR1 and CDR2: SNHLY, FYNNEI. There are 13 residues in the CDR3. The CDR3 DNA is TGTGCCAGCAGGTTACAGGGGGCAGAGACCCAGTGCTTC. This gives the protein CASRLQGAETQCF.

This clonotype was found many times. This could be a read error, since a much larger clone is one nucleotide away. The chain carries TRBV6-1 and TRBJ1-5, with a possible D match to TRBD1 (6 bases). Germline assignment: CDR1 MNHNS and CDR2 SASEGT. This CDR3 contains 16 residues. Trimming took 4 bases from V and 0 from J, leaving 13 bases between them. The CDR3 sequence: CASSGNREYSNQPQHF. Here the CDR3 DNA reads TGTGCCAGCAGTGGTAACAGGGAGTATAGCAATCAGCCCCAGCATTTT.

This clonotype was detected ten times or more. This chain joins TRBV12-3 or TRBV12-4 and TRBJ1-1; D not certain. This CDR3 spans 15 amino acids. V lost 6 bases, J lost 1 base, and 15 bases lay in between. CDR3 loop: CASSQRPDRNTEAFF. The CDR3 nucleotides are TGTGCCAGCAGCCAGAGGCCGGATCGGAACACTGAAGCTTTCTTT.

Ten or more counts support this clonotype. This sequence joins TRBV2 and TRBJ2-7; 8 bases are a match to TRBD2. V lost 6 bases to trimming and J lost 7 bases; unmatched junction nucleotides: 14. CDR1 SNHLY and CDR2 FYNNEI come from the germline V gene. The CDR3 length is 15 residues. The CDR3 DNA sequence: TGTGCCAGCAGCGGCACCGGGACTAGGATTTTTGAGCAGTACTTC. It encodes CASSGTGTRIFEQYF.

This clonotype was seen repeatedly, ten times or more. DNA of the CDR3: TGTGCCAGCAGCAGACTGGGGGCCACAATCACGCAGAATACGCAGTATTTT. This sequence encodes CASSRLGATITQNTQYF. The chain carries TRBV7-9 and TRBJ2-3; tentatively, D is TRBD1 (6 bases). The CDR3 runs 17 residues. The germline V and J ends were trimmed by 5 bases and 7 bases, with 25 bases remaining between them. Germline V CDR1 and CDR2: SEHNR, FQNEAQ (reference sequence).

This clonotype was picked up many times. The CDR3 region has the DNA TGTGCCAGCAGTTCGCGAAAGGGACAGGGGGTAGGAGCTTTCTTT. As protein: CASSSRKGQGVGAFF. The V and J genes are TRBV7-9 and TRBJ1-1, with TRBD1 identical over 11 bases. Per germline, CDR1 SEHNR and CDR2 FQNEAQ (reference sequence). This CDR3 is 15 amino acids long. J gave up 10 bases and V 6 bases, and 13 bases lay outside the gene matches.

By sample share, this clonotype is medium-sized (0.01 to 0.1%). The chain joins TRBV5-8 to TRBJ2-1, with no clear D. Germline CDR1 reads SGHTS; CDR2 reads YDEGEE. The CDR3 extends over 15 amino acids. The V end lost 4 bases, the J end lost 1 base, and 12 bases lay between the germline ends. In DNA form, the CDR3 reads TGTGCCAGCAGCCCAAGACTCATTTCCTACAATGAGCAGTTCTTC. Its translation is CASSPRLISYNEQFF.